Below are 4 T cell receptor beta chains sequenced from a single sample in a study of blood T cells in healthy people across ages. With a J-beta primer mix and a sample-barcoded 5' primer, a second PCR ran roughly 6 to 11 cycles. MiXCR, run by TCRdb on the 5' RACE reads, gives a single entry per CDR3 protein. Among roughly 2 million distinct CDR3 sequences, just under 50% were seen once, and the ten largest hold 2.1%. Source material: blood. The receptors shown here come from a woman in her thirties or forties in good health.

This clonotype was detected only a few times. This chain uses TRBV7-2 with TRBJ2-5, with D tentatively TRBD1 (5 bases). The V end was cut by 0 bases, the J end by 5 bases, with 16 bases between. The CDR3 extends over 16 amino acids. Germline assignment: CDR1 SGHTA and CDR2 FQGNSA. The DNA for the CDR3 is TGTGCCAGCAGCTTAGCCAGGGTAGAGCGTCGCGAGACCCAGTACTTC. Encoded protein: CASSLARVERRETQYF.

The chain recombines TRBV7-6 with TRBJ2-6, with D perhaps given as TRBD1 or TRBD2 (5 bases each). CDR3 length equals 17 residues. Germline CDR1 reads SGHVS; CDR2 reads FNYEAQ. V lost 3 bases, J lost 0 bases, and 12 bases lay in between. The chain's CDR3 is CASSFGGPPSGANVLTF. DNA for the CDR3: TGTGCCAGCAGCTTTGGGGGACCACCCTCTGGGGCCAACGTCCTGACTTTC.

This clonotype was detected a few times. The chain has TRBV5-4 and TRBJ2-5; no clear D. V was trimmed by 4 bases and J by 2 bases, leaving 12 bases between them. The CDR3 is 14 amino acids. The germline gives CDR1 SGHNT, CDR2 YYREEE (reference sequence). The CDR3 loop is CASSMPRAQETQYF. The CDR3, as DNA: TGTGCCAGCAGCATGCCCCGGGCTCAAGAGACCCAGTACTTC.

The chain uses TRBV25-1 and TRBJ2-7; D perhaps matches TRBD2 (5 bases). Germline loops: CDR1 MGHDK, CDR2 SYGVNS. V dropped 2 bases and J dropped 3 bases, with 11 bases sitting between them. This CDR3 has 14 amino acids. As DNA, the CDR3 is TGTGCCAGCAGTGAACCCGGACTTTTCTACGAGCAGTACTTC. The encoded protein is CASSEPGLFYEQYF.